A single sample gave rise to the 21 T cell receptor beta chains below, sequenced in a study of CXCR3-negative and CXCR3-positive naive CD8 T cells. Study-wide results and limits: More hydrophobic TRB CDR3s occurred in CXCR3-positive than in CXCR3-negative naive cells.

These TCRs' antigens remain unknown. All TRB cDNA libraries came from 5' RACE performed with UMI labels. TCRdb re-called the 5' RACE reads and shows each CDR3 protein once, DNA omitted. This table holds roughly 93,000 distinct CDR3 sequences. Sequenced: naive CXCR3+ CD8+ T cells from blood. The subset denotes: CD45RO-CCR7+CD27+CD95- naive CD8+ T cells expressing CXCR3 (TNR3+). The receptors here all came from a human donor in good health. Some clones in this sample may be carry-over from other donors' samples.

CDR3: CISVPEPQARGSRTQYF. The J gene is TRBJ2-5, the V gene TRBV7-5; TCRdb reports TRBD1, a call that lacks DNA to check it against. TRBV7-5 is a pseudogene. This CDR3 region has 17 residues.

This chain uses TRBV6-6 with TRBJ2-5; lacking DNA, the TRBD1 call made by TCRdb goes unchecked. CDR3 size: 17 residues. The germline V gene has CDR1 MNHNY and CDR2 SVGAGI (reference sequence). CDR3 residues: CASSYNIGQGVEETQYF.

The CDR3 loop is CASSILGEYNEQFF. V usage is TRBV5-6 and J usage is TRBJ2-1. CDR1 and CDR2 from the germline V gene are SGHDT and YYEEEE. The CDR3 runs to 14 residues.

This sequence joins TRBV29-1 and TRBJ2-3. CDR1 is SQVTM, CDR2 ANQGSEA, per germline. The CDR3 has 14 amino acids. This CDR3 is CSVEDPVNTDTQYF.

This rearrangement joins TRBV10-3 to TRBJ2-1; there is no DNA to check the TCRdb D call of TRBD1. Germline V gene lookup returns CDR1 ENHRY and CDR2 SYGVKD. This CDR3 has 13 residues. Here the CDR3 reads CAISKDSYNEQFF.

The chain joins TRBV5-1 to TRBJ2-7; no DNA is available, so the TRBD2 call from TCRdb remains unchecked. The CDR3 spans 13 residues. Looked up from germline, CDR1 is SGHRS and CDR2 is YFSETQ. The CDR3 protein is CASGLAGRYEQYF. Filled out from reference TRBV5-1 and TRBJ2-7, the complete variable domain reads KAGVTQTPRYLIKTRGQQVTLSCSPISGHRSVSWYQQTPGQGLQFLFEYFSETQRNKGNFPGRFSGRQFSNSRSEMNVSTLELGDSALYLCASGLAGRYEQYFGPGTRLTVT.

The V gene is TRBV18, the J gene TRBJ2-3; no DNA is available, so the TRBD1 call from TCRdb remains unchecked. This CDR3 contains 16 residues. Germline assignment: CDR1 KGHSH and CDR2 LQKENI. This chain's CDR3 is CASSPSPGQGSDTQYF.

The chain links TRBV7-9 to TRBJ1-3; lacking DNA, the TRBD1 call made by TCRdb goes unchecked. CDR1 is SEHNR and CDR2 is FQNEAQ in the germline V gene (reference sequence). CDR3 length: 17 amino acids. CDR3 sequence: CASSERTGPSSGNTIYF.

The chain recombines TRBV7-8 with TRBJ2-7. CDR3 length equals 15 residues. The germline gives CDR1 SGHVS, CDR2 FQNEAQ. This CDR3 is CASSLVAGTTYEQYF.

The chain carries TRBV7-2 and TRBJ2-3. Germline CDR1 reads SGHTA; CDR2 reads FQGNSA. The CDR3 has 16 residues. This CDR3 reads CASSFSRRHSTDTQYF.

The chain joins TRBV29-1 to TRBJ2-7. CDR3 length equals 11 residues. CDR1 is SQVTM and CDR2 is ANQGSEA in the germline V gene. The CDR3 sequence is CSVDWYGEQYF.

The V gene is TRBV11-2, the J gene TRBJ2-3; TCRdb's D gene call, TRBD2, goes unchecked for lack of DNA. Germline loops: CDR1 SGHAT, CDR2 FQNNGV. The CDR3 extends over 17 amino acids. The CDR3 loop is CASSPTLSGGAEDTQYF. The full variable domain, rest sourced from reference TRBV11-2 and TRBJ2-3, is EAGVAQSPRYKIIEKRQSVAFWCNPISGHATLYWYQQILGQGPKLLIQFQNNGVVDDSQLPKDRFSAERLKGVDSTLKIQPAKLEDSAVYLCASSPTLSGGAEDTQYFGPGTRLTVL.

V is TRBV12-3 or TRBV12-4 and J is TRBJ1-1; TCRdb's D call of TRBD1 is untestable without DNA. The CDR3 loop spans 12 amino acids. Here the CDR3 reads CASRKRGDEAFF.

The V call is TRBV7-9, the J call TRBJ2-7; TCRdb indicates TRBD1, and absent DNA this call remains unverified. CDR1 SEHNR and CDR2 FQNEAQ come from the germline V gene (reference sequence). The CDR3 extends over 14 amino acids. CDR3 protein: CASSTRDRPYEQYF.

The chain uses TRBV23-1 and TRBJ2-3; TCRdb's D call of TRBD2 is untestable without DNA. TRBV23-1 is annotated as an ORF whose role is uncertain. This CDR3 is built from 16 residues. CDR3 in amino acids: CASSQSWAGGSDTQYF.

The chain links TRBV29-1 to TRBJ2-3; with no DNA, the TCRdb D assignment of TRBD1 cannot be verified. The germline V gene encodes CDR1 SQVTM and CDR2 ANQGSEA. The CDR3 runs 16 residues. The CDR3 is CSVAGTLKDATDTQYF.

The rearrangement links TRBV4-3 to TRBJ2-3. Looked up from germline, CDR1 is LGHNA and CDR2 is YSLEER. CDR3 length equals 15 residues. CDR3 protein: CASSQDTASTDTQYF.

The V and J genes are TRBV7-2 and TRBJ2-7. CDR1 and CDR2 (germline): SGHTA, FQGNSA. This CDR3 has 14 amino acids. CDR3 sequence reads: CASSQSSSFYEQYF.

The genes are TRBV7-2 and TRBJ2-7. The CDR3 runs to 14 residues. Germline-derived CDR1 and CDR2 are SGHTA and FQGNSA. CDR3 sequence: CASSLGTMGYEQYF.

V usage is TRBV2 and J usage is TRBJ2-2; TCRdb outputs TRBD1, but without DNA this stays unchecked. This CDR3 contains 14 residues. Germline assignment: CDR1 SNHLY and CDR2 FYNNEI. This CDR3 reads CASARDSFTGELFF.

The chain joins TRBV7-9 to TRBJ2-1. Germline CDR1 reads SEHNR; CDR2 reads FQNEAQ (reference sequence). The CDR3 extends over 17 amino acids. The CDR3 is CASSLAASGSPYNEQFF.